The entry that follows covers one T cell receptor (beta chain) sequence. As yet, its antigen is unknown. These data come from a study of cytomegalovirus exposure and HLA in healthy donors. Study outcomes and limitations: Specificity of a few CMV-associated chains for CMV antigens was verified in vitro.

The CDR3 is 14 amino acids. V trimming: 2 bases; J trimming: 3 bases; junction bases outside the gene matches: 2. Per germline, CDR1 MNHNS and CDR2 SASEGT. Method: immunoSEQ multiplex PCR; TCRdb's copy keeps in-frame clones and lacks some. In the table there are about 280,000 clones, around nine tenths of which are singletons. This TCR was sampled from a woman aged 18-29 years in good health and CMV-seronegative. The rearrangement uses TRBV6-1 and TRBJ2-7; 9 nucleotides agree with TRBD1. Sequencing input: PBMCs. The CDR3, as DNA: TGTGCCAGCAGTGAAAAGGGACAGGGCTACGAGCAGTACTTC. It specifies CASSEKGQGYEQYF.